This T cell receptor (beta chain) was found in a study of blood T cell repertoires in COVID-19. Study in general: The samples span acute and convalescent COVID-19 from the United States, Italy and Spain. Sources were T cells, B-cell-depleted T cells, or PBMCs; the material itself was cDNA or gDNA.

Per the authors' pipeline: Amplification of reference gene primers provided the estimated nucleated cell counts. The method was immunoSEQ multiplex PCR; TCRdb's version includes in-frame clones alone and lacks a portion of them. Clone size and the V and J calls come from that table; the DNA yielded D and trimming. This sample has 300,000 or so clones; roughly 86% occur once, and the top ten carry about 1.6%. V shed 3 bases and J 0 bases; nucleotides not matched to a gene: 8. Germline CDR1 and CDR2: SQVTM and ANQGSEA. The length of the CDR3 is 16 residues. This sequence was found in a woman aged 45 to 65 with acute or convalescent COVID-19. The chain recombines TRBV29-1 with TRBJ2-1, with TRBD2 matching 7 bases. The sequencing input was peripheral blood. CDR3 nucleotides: TGCAGCGTTGAGGGCCTAGCGGTTCACTCCTACAATGAGCAGTTCTTC. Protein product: CSVEGLAVHSYNEQFF.